The rows below give T cell receptor beta chains drawn from one sample of a study of human T cells and chemical hapten exposure. TCRdb itself ran the RACE reads through MiXCR, one entry per CDR3 protein. The sample yields tens of thousands of distinct CDR3 sequences, about 9% seen once. This specimen consisted of whole blood, obtained in connection with sensitization to the hapten diphenylcyclopropenone (DPC). The source is a woman in her 40s with alopecia areata. Some clones in this sample may be carry-over from other donors' samples. Each CDR3 is given with its conserved first and last residue. Each record gives: D gene, J gene, clone size, V gene, CDR3 DNA, CDR3 protein. D genes are given only for firm matches. A row's size may be missing; if present it is once, few, many or a size class.

>NA|TRBJ2-7|many|TRBV28
TGTGCCAGCAGCTGGGACACCGTAAGAATGGAGCAGTACTTC
CASSWDTVRMEQYF
>TRBD1|TRBJ1-2|NA|TRBV6-5
TGTGCCAGCAGTAAACAGACAGGGAACTATGGCTACACCTTC
CASSKQTGNYGYTF
>TRBD1|TRBJ2-5|many|TRBV12-3/TRBV12-4
TGTGCCAGCAGACAGGGGGAGACCCAGTACTTC
CASRQGETQYF
>NA|TRBJ1-2|NA|TRBV7-2
TGTGCCAGCAGCTTAGCCAGGGACTATGGCTACACCTTC
CASSLARDYGYTF
>TRBD1|TRBJ2-5|NA|TRBV7-9
TGTGCCAGCAGCTTGAGCCGGGACAGTCGTCAAGAGACCCAGTACTTC
CASSLSRDSRQETQYF
>NA|TRBJ1-4|few|TRBV6-2/TRBV6-3
TGTGCCAGCAGCTCCGACAGGAATGAAAAACTGTTTTTT
CASSSDRNEKLFF
>NA|TRBJ2-3|many|TRBV6-2/TRBV6-3
TGTGCCAGCAGCCCCTCTGGGGATACGCAGTATTTT
CASSPSGDTQYF
>NA|TRBJ1-2|many|TRBV7-3
TGTGCCAGCAGCTTAAGGGGCGGCTATGGCTACACCTTC
CASSLRGGYGYTF
>TRBD1|TRBJ2-7|many|TRBV28
TGTGCCAGCAGCCTCGGGACAGCCCCCTACGAGCAGTACTTC
CASSLGTAPYEQYF
>TRBD1|TRBJ2-6|many|TRBV14
TGTGCCAGCAGCCACGCGACAGGGAGCTCTGGGGCCAACGTCCTGACTTTC
CASSHATGSSGANVLTF
>NA|TRBJ2-5|many|TRBV20-1
TGCAGTGCTAGAGTTGGGGGGCCGTACCAAGAGACCCAGTACTTC
CSARVGGPYQETQYF
>TRBD2|TRBJ2-5|few|TRBV2
TGTGCCAGCAGTGACGGCCTAGCGGGGAAAGAGACCCAGTACTTC
CASSDGLAGKETQYF
>TRBD1|TRBJ2-5|few|TRBV20-1
TGCAGTGCTAGAACCGGGACAGCGCAAGAGACCCAGTACTTC
CSARTGTAQETQYF
>NA|TRBJ1-1|few|TRBV29-1
TGCAGCGTAGCTTTGAACACTGAAGCTTTCTTT
CSVALNTEAFF
>NA|TRBJ2-7|many|TRBV4-1
TGCGCCAGCAGCCAACCCACGGGGCGCACAGGGAACGAGCAGTACTTC
CASSQPTGRTGNEQYF
>NA|TRBJ2-7|many|TRBV6-1
TGTGCCAGCAGTGAACAGGCAGGGGATTCCCACGAGCAGTACTTC
CASSEQAGDSHEQYF
>TRBD1|TRBJ1-1|many|TRBV5-4
TGTGCCAGCAGGCTGACAGGGGTTGTGAACACTGAAGCTTTCTTT
CASRLTGVVNTEAFF
>TRBD1|TRBJ1-1|many|TRBV7-9
TGTGCCAGCAGCTTAGTGACAGGGGACACTGAAGCTTTCTTT
CASSLVTGDTEAFF
>TRBD1|TRBJ2-7|many|TRBV7-2
TGTGCCAGCAGCAAAAGGGACAGGGACGAGCAGTACTTC
CASSKRDRDEQYF
>TRBD1|TRBJ1-5|many|TRBV29-1
TGCAGCGTGGCGACAGGGGAGAATCAGCCCCAGCATTTT
CSVATGENQPQHF
>TRBD1|TRBJ1-2|many|TRBV20-1
TGCAGTGCTTGGGGGTTCGACAGGGTTAACTATGGCTACACCTTC
CSAWGFDRVNYGYTF
>NA|TRBJ1-3|NA|TRBV9
TGTGCCAGCAGCGTAGAAGGGGGGCCTGGAAACACCATATATTTT
CASSVEGGPGNTIYF
>NA|TRBJ2-2|many|TRBV2
TGTGCCAGCAGTGAGGCCAGGGGTGGCACCGGGGAGCTGTTTTTT
CASSEARGGTGELFF
>NA|TRBJ2-5|many|TRBV3-1
TGTGCCAGCAGCCAAGGTCTGGACGAAGAGACCCAGTACTTC
CASSQGLDEETQYF
>NA|TRBJ1-2|many|TRBV28
TGTGCCTCGAGGTGGATCTATGGCTACACCTTC
CASRWIYGYTF
>NA|TRBJ2-7|NA|TRBV4-3
TGCGCCAGCAGCCAAGATTCAGGATTCTACGAGCAGTACTTC
CASSQDSGFYEQYF
>NA|TRBJ1-1|many|TRBV5-1
TGCGCCAGCAGCTTGCAGGGGAACACTGAAGCTTTCTTT
CASSLQGNTEAFF
>NA|TRBJ2-7|few|TRBV6-5
TGTGCCAGCAGCTACCGGGACCCAAGATACGAGCAGTACTTC
CASSYRDPRYEQYF
>NA|TRBJ2-3|NA|TRBV5-1
TGCGCCAGCAGCTTGGACTCATGGTGGGGTACGCAGTATTTT
CASSLDSWWGTQYF
>TRBD1|TRBJ1-2|few|TRBV12-3/TRBV12-4
TGTGCCAGCACCGTCACAGGGGGCTATGGCTACACCTTC
CASTVTGGYGYTF
>TRBD2|TRBJ2-3|many|TRBV7-2
TGTGCCAGCAGCTCCCTTAGCGGGGGGGCCGGAGATACGCAGTATTTT
CASSSLSGGAGDTQYF
>NA|TRBJ2-3|many|TRBV9
TGTGCCAGCAGCGTAGTAGGCAGAAGCACAGATACGCAGTATTTT
CASSVVGRSTDTQYF
>NA|TRBJ2-5|NA|TRBV5-1
TGCGCCAGCAGCTTTATGGGGGAGACCCAGTACTTC
CASSFMGETQYF
>TRBD2|TRBJ2-3|NA|TRBV7-2
TGTGCCAGCAGCTCCGGGACTAGTGATACGCAGTATTTT
CASSSGTSDTQYF
>TRBD2|TRBJ2-3|many|TRBV20-1
TGCAGTGCTAGAGATCGGACTAGAGGATGGGGCACAGATACGCAGTATTTT
CSARDRTRGWGTDTQYF
>TRBD1|TRBJ2-7|NA|TRBV12-3/TRBV12-4
TGTGCCAGCAGCAGACCCGGGACAGAACCCTACGAGCAGTACTTC
CASSRPGTEPYEQYF
>TRBD2|TRBJ2-3|NA|TRBV7-9
TGTGCCAGCAGCTTAGCCTTAGGGGCTAGCGGGGCCTCGGATACGCAGTATTTT
CASSLALGASGASDTQYF
>NA|TRBJ1-6|few|TRBV6-5
TGTGCCAGCAGCCCCTCCGCCGGCCGAGTTAATTCACCCCTCCACTTT
CASSPSAGRVNSPLHF
>NA|TRBJ2-1|many|TRBV29-1
TGCAGCGTCTCATACAATGAGCAGTTCTTC
CSVSYNEQFF
>NA|TRBJ2-3|NA|TRBV28
TGTGCCAGCGGAGGCCCCCTAGGTAATAGTCCAGATACGCAGTATTTT
CASGGPLGNSPDTQYF
>NA|TRBJ2-7|NA|TRBV28
TGTGCCAGCAGTTTATTGTCCGCTGGGACGGTTAAGGCCGAGCAGTACTTC
CASSLLSAGTVKAEQYF
>TRBD2|TRBJ2-7|NA|TRBV6-5
TGTGCCAGCAGTCACGGAATAAGCGGGGGGGCCTCCGAGCAGTACTTC
CASSHGISGGASEQYF
>NA|TRBJ1-5|NA|TRBV7-8
TGTGCCAGCGGCACACTAGGGGCAGGTCAGCCCCAGCATTTT
CASGTLGAGQPQHF
>NA|TRBJ2-7|many|TRBV7-2
TGTGCCAGCAGCTTAGGGGGGCGCGAGCAGTACTTC
CASSLGGREQYF
>TRBD1|TRBJ2-7|few|TRBV18
TGTGCCAGCTCACCTACAGGGGACGAGCAGTACTTC
CASSPTGDEQYF
>NA|TRBJ2-7|many|TRBV3-1
TGTGCCAGCAGCCAAGGGTCAGGGCATCCCTACGAGCAGTACTTC
CASSQGSGHPYEQYF